Following are 11 T cell receptor beta chains from one sample sequenced in a study of cytomegalovirus exposure and HLA in healthy donors. Primers: 60 Vbeta forward and 13 Jbeta reverse. The table came from immunoSEQ multiplex PCR; TCRdb's copy has only in-frame clones and leaves some out. Among 200,000 to 250,000 clones listed, roughly 80% were seen once. The sample consisted of PBMCs. These receptors were taken from a girl aged 2-10 years in good health and CMV-seronegative.

The chain couples TRBV2 to TRBJ1-1, with 7 bases that match TRBD1. Germline CDR1 SNHLY, CDR2 FYNNEI. V gave up 5 bases and J gave up 5 bases; unmatched junction bases: 8. The CDR3 is 14 residues long. The CDR3 here is CASSQQGRGTEAFF. The CDR3 DNA is TGTGCCAGCAGTCAACAGGGGAGAGGGACTGAAGCTTTCTTT.

This clone has a single count. V usage is TRBV6-5 and J usage is TRBJ1-2; D uncertain. Trimming took 2 bases from V and 2 from J, leaving 15 bases between them. Germline assignment: CDR1 MNHEY and CDR2 SVGAGI. The length of the CDR3 is 16 residues. In DNA, the CDR3 is TGTGCCAGCAGTTACGGAGACGCGGTTACGAACTATGGCTACACCTTC. The encoded protein is CASSYGDAVTNYGYTF.

This rearrangement joins TRBV10-3 to TRBJ1-2, with D tentatively TRBD1 (6 bases). V was pared by 0 bases and J by 5 bases, with 16 bases between. The germline V gene encodes CDR1 ENHRY and CDR2 SYGVKD. CDR3 size: 16 residues. CDR3 loop: CAISESPARGGYGYTF. CDR3 in DNA: TGTGCCATCAGTGAGTCCCCGGCCAGGGGTGGTTATGGCTACACCTTC.

In this sample, this clone turned up a few times. This chain joins TRBV5-1 and TRBJ1-6; 7 bases match TRBD1. Losses at the gene ends were 5 bases for V and 6 bases for J; bases not matched to a gene: 8. There are 15 residues in the CDR3. Germline V gene data show CDR1 as SGHRS and CDR2 as YFSETQ. DNA of the CDR3: TGCGCCAGCAGTGTGATGGGACAGACTAATTCACCCCTCCACTTT. This gives the protein CASSVMGQTNSPLHF. Full variable domain (remainder filled in from reference TRBV5-1 and TRBJ1-6): KAGVTQTPRYLIKTRGQQVTLSCSPISGHRSVSWYQQTPGQGLQFLFEYFSETQRNKGNFPGRFSGRQFSNSRSEMNVSTLELGDSALYLCASSVMGQTNSPLHFGNGTRLTVT.

V usage is TRBV19 and J usage is TRBJ2-2; TRBD1 is a possible D gene (6 bases). V lost 3 bases to trimming and J lost 1 base, with 12 bases between them. The CDR3 is 16 residues long. Germline V gives CDR1 LNHDA, CDR2 SQIVND (reference sequence). CDR3: CASSITGTMNTGELFF. In nucleotides, the CDR3 is TGTGCCAGTAGTATCACCGGGACAATGAACACCGGGGAGCTGTTTTTT.

The chain is built from TRBV5-6 and TRBJ2-5, with D perhaps matching TRBD2 (5 bases). V was cut by 0 bases and J by 11 bases, with 14 bases left in between. In germline, CDR1 is SGHDT, CDR2 YYEEEE. The CDR3 sequence is 13 residues long. The CDR3: CASSLESAGEQYF. CDR3 nucleotide sequence: TGTGCCAGCAGCTTGGAATCGGCTGGGGAGCAGTACTTC.

This chain joins TRBV19 and TRBJ2-3; the match to TRBD2 covers 13 bases. V dropped 5 bases and J dropped 6; count of bases not matched to a gene: 8. Germline V gives CDR1 LNHDA, CDR2 SQIVND (reference sequence). The CDR3 has 16 residues. CDR3 in amino acids: CASSLRTSGSGDTQYF. The CDR3 nucleotides are TGTGCCAGTAGTCTGCGGACTAGCGGGAGCGGTGATACGCAGTATTTT.

This sequence joins TRBV9 and TRBJ2-7, with D possibly matching TRBD2 (6 bases). The CDR3 runs 14 residues. Trimming pared 0 bases from V and 2 bases from J, leaving 9 bases between. The germline CDR1 and CDR2 sequences are SGDLS and YYNGEE. The CDR3 region has the DNA TGTGCCAGCAGCGTAGGTGGAGGGGCCTACGAGCAGTACTTC. This encodes CASSVGGGAYEQYF.

The table lists this clone with a count of one. This chain connects TRBV4-1 to TRBJ2-7; 12 bases line up with TRBD2. V lost 6 bases, J lost 0 bases, and 12 bases stayed unmatched. The germline V gene has CDR1 MGHRA and CDR2 YSYEKL. The CDR3 is 18 residues long. Written as DNA, the CDR3 is TGCGCCAGCAGTCTTGTCGCGGGACTAGCGGGCCTCTCCTACGAGCAGTACTTC. This encodes CASSLVAGLAGLSYEQYF.

Remarks on this clone: The germline gene is not matched at one end of the junction; a read error may be the cause. The gene calls are TRBV18 and TRBJ1-1, with D unclear. The CDR3 is made up of 14 amino acids. CDR1 is KGHSH and CDR2 is LQKENI in the germline V gene. In DNA form, the CDR3 reads TGTGTCAGCTCACCACGGTTCGGGAACACTGAAGCTTTCTTT. It translates to CVSSPRFGNTEAFF. The complete variable domain, with remaining parts taken from reference TRBV18 and TRBJ1-1, reads NAGVMQNPRHLVRRRGQEARLRCSPMKGHSHVYWYRQLPEEGLKFMVYLQKENIIDESGMPKERFSAEFPKEGPSILRIQQVVRGDSAAYFCVSSPRFGNTEAFFGQGTRLTVV.

The V gene is TRBV7-2, the J gene TRBJ2-5, with D uncertain. V lost 5 bases and J 5 bases, leaving 12 bases between the germline ends. Per the germline V gene, CDR1 is SGHTA and CDR2 is FQGNSA. CDR3 length: 13 amino acids. CDR3 loop: CASSRLVAETQYF. Written as DNA, the CDR3 is TGTGCCAGCAGCCGCCTAGTCGCCGAGACCCAGTACTTC.